A single sample gave rise to the 3 T cell receptor beta chains below, sequenced in a study of blood T cell repertoires in COVID-19. Profiling relied on immunoSEQ multiplex PCR, and the TCRdb table lists in-frame clones only, not all of them. The table shows 40,000 or so clones, with 90% occurring only once. Sample: peripheral blood. The receptors come from a man aged 50-59 years with active COVID-19.

V is TRBV5-8 and J is TRBJ1-5; D might be TRBD1 (5 bases). This CDR3 is 15 amino acids long. Germline assignment: CDR1 SGHTS and CDR2 YDEGEE. With 4 bases removed from V and 5 bases from J, the gap between germline ends came to 16 bases. CDR3 in amino acids: CASSLGVVVDQPQHF. In DNA form, the CDR3 reads TGTGCCAGCAGCCTAGGGGTTGTCGTCGATCAGCCCCAGCATTTT.

The V and J genes are TRBV10-2 and TRBJ2-2; 7 bases fit TRBD2. The germline CDR1 and CDR2 sequences are WSHSY and SAAADI. This CDR3 contains 16 residues. Losses at the gene ends were 5 bases for V and 4 bases for J; bases not matched to a gene: 10. The CDR3 reads CASSLGGNGFTGELFF. As DNA, the CDR3 is TGCGCCAGCAGTTTGGGGGGGAATGGCTTCACCGGGGAGCTGTTTTTT.

The J gene is TRBJ1-4, the V gene TRBV9; 7 bases are shared with TRBD1. The germline V gene encodes CDR1 SGDLS and CDR2 YYNGEE. Trimming removed 4 bases from V and 8 bases from J; junction bases left unmatched: 11. The CDR3 runs 15 residues. The CDR3 bases are TGTGCCAGCAGCAGGCGACAGGGCCAAGGGGAAAAACTGTTTTTT. Residues: CASSRRQGQGEKLFF.